These 27 T cell receptor beta chains came from one sample sequenced in a study of OX40 agonist ivuxolimab in advanced cancers. TCRdb's copy holds only in-frame clones and misses some; the assay was immunoSEQ multiplex PCR. The sample lists tens of thousands of clones, about 86% occurring once. The sample was CD4+ or CD8+ T cells sorted from blood, taken in a trial of the OX40 agonist ivuxolimab. All receptors come from an adult with an advanced solid tumor such as melanoma, head and neck, liver or kidney cancer.

This clone was detected only a few times. The CDR3 sequence: CASSLGVGGNSPLHF. In DNA form, the CDR3 reads TGTGCCAGCAGCTTAGGGGTAGGGGGCAATTCACCCCTCCACTTT. The chain recombines TRBV7-9 with TRBJ1-6; 7 bases are a match to TRBD1. The CDR3 is made up of 15 amino acids. The junction had 4 bases not matched to a gene; V was cut back by 1 base and J by 7 bases. Per germline, CDR1 SEHNR and CDR2 FQNEAQ (reference sequence).

The J gene is TRBJ2-5, the V gene TRBV18, with D possibly TRBD2 on 6 matching bases. Per the germline V gene, CDR1 is KGHSH and CDR2 is LQKENI. This CDR3 is 10 amino acids long. Trimming took 8 bases from V and 5 from J, leaving 6 bases between them. CDR3: CASGGETQYF. The CDR3 DNA reads TGTGCCAGCGGGGGGGAGACCCAGTACTTC.

This chain links TRBV5-1 with TRBJ2-7; no clear D. The CDR3 runs 14 residues. V dropped 3 bases and J dropped 9 bases, with 19 bases sitting between them. Germline V CDR1 and CDR2: SGHRS, YFSETQ. The CDR3 nucleotides are TGCGCCAGCAGCTCGAGTGGGCCTGCTCATGGGCAGTACTTC. It specifies CASSSSGPAHGQYF.

This chain uses TRBV2 with TRBJ2-2; D is perhaps TRBD1 (6 bases). Germline CDR1 and CDR2: SNHLY and FYNNEI. Trimming removed 4 bases at V and 3 bases at J, with 12 bases between. The CDR3 runs to 15 residues. Here the CDR3 DNA reads TGTGCCAGCAGTGCAGGGGACCTTCACACCGGGGAGCTGTTTTTT. It translates to CASSAGDLHTGELFF. The variable domain in full, completed from reference TRBV2 and TRBJ2-2, reads EPEVTQTPSHQVTQMGQEVILRCVPISNHLYFYWYRQILGQKVEFLVSFYNNEISEKSEIFDDQFSVERPDGSNFTLKIRSTKLEDSAMYFCASSAGDLHTGELFFGEGSRLTVL.

The chain couples TRBV4-1 to TRBJ2-5; D is possibly TRBD2 (6 bases). Per germline, CDR1 MGHRA and CDR2 YSYEKL. This CDR3 is built from 14 residues. Trimming removed 4 bases at V and 2 bases at J, with 11 bases between. The CDR3 region has the DNA TGCGCCAGCAGCCCCGAGACTAGACAAGAGACCCAGTACTTC. Amino acids: CASSPETRQETQYF.

The rearrangement links TRBV5-1 to TRBJ2-3, with no clear D. V shed 0 bases and J shed 4 bases, with 15 bases lying between them. This CDR3 has 16 amino acids. From germline, CDR1 is SGHRS and CDR2 YFSETQ. The CDR3 DNA reads TGCGCCAGCAGCTTGGCCCTGGGCCGTGCCGCAGATACGCAGTATTTT. It yields the protein CASSLALGRAADTQYF.

The chain has TRBV6-6 and TRBJ1-1; D not certain. Germline V CDR1 and CDR2: MNHNY, SVGAGI (reference sequence). The CDR3 is 15 residues long. V was trimmed by 7 bases and J by 1 base, leaving 16 bases between them. DNA for the CDR3: TGTGCCAGCACCGACTCTGGCGGAAGGAACACTGAAGCTTTCTTT. Protein: CASTDSGGRNTEAFF.

This clone was detected only once. The CDR3 spells CASSYGGNTEAFF. The CDR3 bases are TGTGCCAGCAGTTACGGCGGGAACACTGAAGCTTTCTTT. The gene calls are TRBV6-6 and TRBJ1-1; D is uncertain. This CDR3 region has 13 residues. CDR1 is MNHNY and CDR2 is SVGAGI in the germline V gene (reference sequence). V lost 2 bases and J 1 base, leaving 5 bases between the germline ends.

The chain employs TRBV2 and TRBJ2-2; possibly TRBD1 for D (5 bases). In germline, CDR1 is SNHLY, CDR2 FYNNEI. This CDR3 is built from 14 residues. V lost 6 bases and J 0 bases, leaving 8 bases between the germline ends. The CDR3 reads CASRQTANTGELFF. Written as DNA, the CDR3 is TGTGCCAGCAGACAGACAGCGAACACCGGGGAGCTGTTTTTT.

This chain connects TRBV6-6 to TRBJ2-5; D call uncertain. This CDR3 contains 13 residues. Germline loops: CDR1 MNHNY, CDR2 SVGAGI (reference sequence). V lost 2 bases to trimming and J lost 5 bases, with 9 bases between them. In nucleotides, the CDR3 is TGTGCCAGCAGTTACGACTTTTGGGAGACCCAGTACTTC. It translates to CASSYDFWETQYF.

This clone was detected only a few times. At one end the junction does not follow the germline gene, possibly because of a read error. The CDR3 DNA reads TGTGCCAGCAGCTTATGGTCAGGGTCCGGGGAGCAGTACTTC. Its protein is CASSLWSGSGEQYF. The chain joins TRBV5-3 to TRBJ2-7; a possible D gene is TRBD1 (5 bases). TRBV5-3 is noted as an ORF with a role that remains uncertain. The length of the CDR3 is 14 residues.

The chain has TRBV27 and TRBJ1-2; a weak D match, TRBD1 (6 bases). The CDR3 is made up of 15 amino acids. In germline, CDR1 is MNHEY, CDR2 SMNVEV (reference sequence). V gave up 5 bases and J gave up 7 bases, with 20 bases separating them. The CDR3 region has the DNA TGTGCCAGCAGTACTCTGGACAGTCTCTTCCTTGGCTACACCTTC. Its protein is CASSTLDSLFLGYTF.

The chain uses TRBV2 and TRBJ2-7; TRBD1 matches 9 bases. Germline V lookup: CDR1 SNHLY, CDR2 FYNNEI. After removal of 6 bases from V and 4 bases from J, the junction contained 10 bases not matched to a gene. CDR3 length equals 15 residues. This CDR3 reads CASRATGGGRYEQYF. The DNA of the CDR3 is TGTGCCAGCAGGGCCACAGGGGGCGGACGGTACGAGCAGTACTTC.

V usage is TRBV9 and J usage is TRBJ1-2; possible D gene TRBD1, 6 bases. V dropped 0 bases and J dropped 3 bases, with 9 bases sitting between them. The CDR3 is made up of 14 amino acids. Per germline, CDR1 SGDLS and CDR2 YYNGEE. The CDR3 spells CASSVGPGDYGYTF. CDR3 bases: TGTGCCAGCAGCGTAGGCCCAGGGGACTATGGCTACACCTTC.

This chain uses TRBV10-3 with TRBJ2-2; D unresolved. Trimming pared 6 bases from V and 0 bases from J, leaving 8 bases between. Per germline, CDR1 ENHRY and CDR2 SYGVKD. This CDR3 comprises 14 residues. Written as DNA, the CDR3 is TGTGCCATCAGCCGCGCCGCGAACACCGGGGAGCTGTTTTTT. It specifies CAISRAANTGELFF.

The chain uses TRBV19 and TRBJ1-5; possible D gene TRBD1, 5 bases. Deletions cut 9 bases from V and 6 bases from J, with 24 bases between. Germline CDR1 LNHDA, CDR2 SQIVND (reference sequence). The CDR3 is 16 amino acids. The CDR3 here is CASTRTHLGRLQPQHF. Written as DNA, the CDR3 is TGTGCCAGCACTCGGACACACCTAGGTAGACTTCAGCCCCAGCATTTT.

This clone was observed a handful of times. The chain combines TRBV28 with TRBJ2-7; D perhaps matches TRBD2 (6 bases). The length of the CDR3 is 14 residues. The germline gives CDR1 MDHEN, CDR2 SYDVKM. V was trimmed by 6 bases and J by 4 bases, leaving 16 bases between them. The CDR3: CASSYPGRGYEQYF. CDR3 coding DNA: TGTGCCAGCAGCTACCCGGGACGGGGGTACGAGCAGTACTTC.

The chain joins TRBV29-1 to TRBJ1-1; 8 nucleotides align to TRBD1. V gave up 6 bases and J gave up 2 bases; unmatched junction bases: 8. Germline CDR1 is SQVTM and CDR2 is ANQGSEA. The CDR3 length is 14 residues. The CDR3 DNA reads TGCAGCGTCATACGGACAGGGTCTAACACTGAAGCTTTCTTT. This codes for CSVIRTGSNTEAFF.

This chain connects TRBV7-9 to TRBJ2-1, with 8 bases that match TRBD2. After removal of 2 bases from V and 1 base from J, the junction contained 4 bases not matched to a gene. CDR1 and CDR2 from the germline V gene are SEHNR and FQNEAQ (reference sequence). The CDR3 spans 16 residues. The CDR3 nucleotides read TGTGCCAGCAGCTTACGTGCTAGCGGGTCCTACAATGAGCAGTTCTTC. Protein: CASSLRASGSYNEQFF.

CDR3 sequence: CASSWRGGYPKETQYF. DNA of the CDR3: TGTGCCAGCAGTTGGCGGGGGGGCTACCCCAAAGAGACCCAGTACTTC. The chain combines TRBV6-6 with TRBJ2-5; 9 bases align to TRBD2. V lost 4 bases to trimming and J lost 3 bases; unmatched junction nucleotides: 9. Germline-derived CDR1 and CDR2 are MNHNY and SVGAGI (reference sequence). The CDR3 spans 16 residues.

V gene TRBV2 combines with J gene TRBJ1-2; TRBD1 matches 8 bases. This CDR3 has 16 amino acids. Germline CDR1 and CDR2: SNHLY and FYNNEI. The J segment lost 3 bases and the V segment lost 2 bases, leaving 8 bases of the junction unmatched. In DNA form, the CDR3 reads TGTGCCAGCAGTGAACGGGGGACAGGACTCGACTATGGCTACACCTTC. This gives the protein CASSERGTGLDYGYTF.

This clone is categorized as medium-sized (0.01 to 0.1%). This sequence joins TRBV5-5 and TRBJ1-5; tentative D call: TRBD1 (5 bases). The CDR3 has 15 residues. V was cut by 1 base and J by 4 bases, with 12 bases left in between. The germline CDR1 and CDR2 sequences are SGHKS and YYEKEE (reference sequence). CDR3 DNA sequence: TGTGCCAGCAGCTTGAATCAGGGACCTAATCAGCCCCAGCATTTT. This encodes CASSLNQGPNQPQHF. Full variable domain (rest looked up from reference TRBV5-5 and TRBJ1-5): DAGVTQSPTHLIKTRGQQVTLRCSPISGHKSVSWYQQVLGQGPQFIFQYYEKEERGRGNFPDRFSARQFPNYSSELNVNALLLGDSALYLCASSLNQGPNQPQHFGDGTRLSIL.

This chain uses TRBV5-1 with TRBJ2-2; a possible D gene is TRBD2 (5 bases). The CDR3 is made up of 15 amino acids. Trimming took off 3 bases at V and 4 bases at J, with 13 bases between the two ends. The germline CDR1 and CDR2 sequences are SGHRS and YFSETQ. CDR3 loop: CASSSEGLITGELFF. The CDR3 DNA sequence: TGCGCCAGCAGCTCCGAAGGACTCATCACCGGGGAGCTGTTTTTT.

The V and J genes are TRBV2 and TRBJ2-7; 8 nucleotides align to TRBD1. With V trimmed by 6 bases and J by 1 base, 5 bases remained unmatched. The CDR3 length is 14 residues. In germline, CDR1 is SNHLY, CDR2 FYNNEI. The CDR3 sequence: CASREDRASYEQYF. CDR3 sequence (DNA): TGTGCCAGCAGGGAGGACAGGGCATCCTACGAGCAGTACTTC.

The J gene is TRBJ1-4, the V gene TRBV6-4, with unresolved D. The V gene lost 5 bases and the J gene lost 7 bases, with 11 bases spanning the gap. The CDR3 covers 13 residues. The germline CDR1 and CDR2 sequences are MRHNA and SNTAGT. This chain's CDR3 is CASSYNRGEKLFF. The CDR3, as DNA: TGTGCCAGCAGTTATAACAGAGGTGAAAAACTGTTTTTT.

The chain couples TRBV9 to TRBJ1-5; D uncertain. The V end lost 0 bases, the J end lost 7 bases, and 14 bases lay between the germline ends. CDR3 size: 15 residues. The V gene's germline CDR1 is SGDLS and CDR2 YYNGEE. The CDR3 is CASSVGRLEGQPQHF. CDR3 nucleotides: TGTGCCAGCAGCGTAGGCCGCCTTGAAGGGCAGCCCCAGCATTTT.

V gene TRBV6-5 combines with J gene TRBJ1-1; D remains ambiguous. CDR1 MNHEY and CDR2 SVGAGI come from the germline V gene. This CDR3 contains 13 residues. V gave up 6 bases and J gave up 0 bases, with 8 bases separating them. The DNA for the CDR3 is TGTGCCAGCAGCCCCGACGTGAACACTGAAGCTTTCTTT. It translates to CASSPDVNTEAFF.